This T cell receptor (beta chain) came from a study of cytomegalovirus exposure and HLA in healthy donors. Whole-study findings and limits: Reports indicate that TCR beta sequences accurately predicted the HLA-A and HLA-B alleles of most subjects.

Worth noting for this clone: Its antigen remains unidentified.

The donors comprised healthy bone marrow donors. Trimming left V 0 bases short and J 6 bases short, with 10 bases between. The V gene's germline CDR1 is GTSNPN and CDR2 SVGIG (reference sequence). This CDR3 has 13 residues. Amplification used 60 Vbeta primers and 13 Jbeta primers. Data came from immunoSEQ multiplex PCR; TCRdb stores just in-frame clones and leaves some out. This sample yields tens of thousands of clones, of which 70% to 85% are seen a single time; 2.5% to 3.5% belongs to the top ten. V and J are TRBV30 and TRBJ2-3; D is uncertain. This receptor was taken from a woman in her thirties in good health and CMV-seronegative. Input material: PBMCs. The CDR3 loop is CAWSVAPEDTQYF. As DNA, the CDR3 is TGTGCCTGGAGTGTCGCCCCGGAGGATACGCAGTATTTT.